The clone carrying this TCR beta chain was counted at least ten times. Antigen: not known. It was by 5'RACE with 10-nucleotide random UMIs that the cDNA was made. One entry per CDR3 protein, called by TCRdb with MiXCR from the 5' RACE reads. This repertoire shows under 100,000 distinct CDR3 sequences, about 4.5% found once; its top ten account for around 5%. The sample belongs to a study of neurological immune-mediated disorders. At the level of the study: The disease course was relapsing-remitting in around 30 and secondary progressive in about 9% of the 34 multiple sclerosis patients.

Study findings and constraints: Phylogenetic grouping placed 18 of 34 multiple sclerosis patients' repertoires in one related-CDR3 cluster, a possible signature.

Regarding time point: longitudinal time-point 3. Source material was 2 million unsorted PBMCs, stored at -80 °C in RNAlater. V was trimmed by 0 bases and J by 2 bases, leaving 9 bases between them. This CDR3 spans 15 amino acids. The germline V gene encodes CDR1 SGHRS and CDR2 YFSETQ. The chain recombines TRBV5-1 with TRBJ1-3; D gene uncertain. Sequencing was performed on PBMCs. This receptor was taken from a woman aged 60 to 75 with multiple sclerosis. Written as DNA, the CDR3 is TGCGCCAGCAGCTTGGCTGCGACGGCTGGAAACACCATATATTTT. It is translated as CASSLAATAGNTIYF.